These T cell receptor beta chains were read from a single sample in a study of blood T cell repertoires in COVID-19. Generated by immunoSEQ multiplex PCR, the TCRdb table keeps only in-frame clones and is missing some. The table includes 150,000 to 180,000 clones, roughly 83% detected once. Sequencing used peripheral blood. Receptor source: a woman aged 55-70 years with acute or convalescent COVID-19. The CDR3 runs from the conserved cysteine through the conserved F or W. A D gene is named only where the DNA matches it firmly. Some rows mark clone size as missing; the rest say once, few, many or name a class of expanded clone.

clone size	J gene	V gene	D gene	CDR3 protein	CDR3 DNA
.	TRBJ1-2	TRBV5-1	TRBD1	CASSSDRGSGYTF	TGCGCCAGCAGCTCGGACAGGGGCAGTGGCTACACCTTC
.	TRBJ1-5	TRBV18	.	CASSPGRDQPQHF	TGTGCCAGCTCACCAGGGAGGGATCAGCCCCAGCATTTT
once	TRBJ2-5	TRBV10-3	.	CAISAEGGRETQYF	TGTGCCATCAGTGCCGAGGGGGGGCGGGAGACCCAGTACTTC
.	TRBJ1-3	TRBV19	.	CASSSDRLLSGNTIYF	TGTGCCAGTAGTAGCGACAGGCTGCTTAGTGGAAACACCATATATTTT
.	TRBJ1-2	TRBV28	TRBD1	CASSSSGTGGYNYGYTF	TGTGCCAGCAGTTCATCCGGGACAGGGGGCTACAACTATGGCTACACCTTC
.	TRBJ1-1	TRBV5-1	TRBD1	CASSSGQPNTEAFF	TGCGCCAGCAGCTCGGGACAGCCGAACACTGAAGCTTTCTTT
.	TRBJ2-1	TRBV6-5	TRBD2	CASSPGLAGGGEQFF	TGTGCCAGCAGCCCCGGACTAGCGGGGGGGGGTGAGCAGTTCTTC
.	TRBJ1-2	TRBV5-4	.	CASSSGADRPYGYTF	TGTGCCAGCAGCTCAGGCGCCGACAGACCCTATGGCTACACCTTC
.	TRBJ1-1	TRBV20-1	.	CSARGREAFF	TGCAGTGCCCGGGGGAGGGAAGCTTTCTTT
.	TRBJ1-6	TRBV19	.	CASSRRGDSPLHF	TGTGCCAGTAGCCGGCGGGGGGACTCACCCCTCCACTTT
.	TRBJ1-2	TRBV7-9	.	CASSLAGRRGGYTF	TGTGCCAGCAGCTTAGCTGGTCGCCGGGGAGGCTACACCTTC
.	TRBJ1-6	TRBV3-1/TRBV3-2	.	CASSLGQYNSPLHF	TGTGCCAGCAGCCTAGGACAGTATAATTCACCCCTCCACTTT
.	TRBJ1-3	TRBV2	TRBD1	CANGQGDINSGNTIYF	TGTGCCAACGGACAGGGAGATATAAATTCTGGAAACACCATATATTTT
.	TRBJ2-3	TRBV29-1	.	CSTDTDTQYF	TGCAGCACTGACACAGATACGCAGTATTTT
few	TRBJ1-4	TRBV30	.	CAWSRQLFNEKLFF	TGTGCCTGGAGTCGACAGCTCTTTAATGAAAAACTGTTTTTT
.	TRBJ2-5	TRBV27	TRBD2	CASRRLAGETQYF	TGTGCCAGTCGACGACTAGCAGGAGAGACCCAGTACTTC
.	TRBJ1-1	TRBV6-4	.	CASSTVMNTEAFF	TGTGCCAGCAGTACAGTCATGAACACTGAAGCTTTCTTT
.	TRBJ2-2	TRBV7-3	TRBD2	CASSWTSGGVNTGELFF	TGTGCCAGCAGCTGGACTAGCGGGGGGGTGAACACCGGGGAGCTGTTTTTT
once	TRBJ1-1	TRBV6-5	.	CASGVGEGHTEAFF	TGTGCCAGCGGAGTGGGTGAAGGTCATACTGAAGCTTTCTTT
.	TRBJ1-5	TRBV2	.	CASRKGEGGKNQPQHF	TGTGCCAGCAGGAAAGGGGAGGGAGGGAAAAATCAGCCCCAGCATTTT
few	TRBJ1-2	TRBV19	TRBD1	CASSSAGTGGNYGYTF	TGTGCCAGTAGTTCAGCCGGGACAGGCGGGAACTATGGCTACACCTTC
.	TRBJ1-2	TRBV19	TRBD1	CASNDRGRGFEGYTF	TGTGCCAGCAACGACAGGGGGCGCGGGTTCGAGGGCTACACCTTC
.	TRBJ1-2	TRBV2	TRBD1	CASSSSLVFTGQGWVGYTF	TGTGCCAGCAGTTCTAGCCTTGTTTTTACCGGACAGGGATGGGTTGGCTACACCTTC
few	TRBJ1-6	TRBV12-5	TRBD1	CASGPPGTANSPLHF	TGTGCTAGTGGCCCCCCCGGGACAGCCAATTCACCCCTCCACTTT
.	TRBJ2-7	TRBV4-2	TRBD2	CASSPFPGLAGGTYEQYF	TGTGCCAGCAGCCCATTTCCGGGACTAGCGGGGGGAACCTACGAGCAGTACTTC
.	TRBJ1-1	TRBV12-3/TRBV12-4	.	CASSLGQVPEAFF	TGTGCCAGCAGTTTAGGGCAGGTTCCTGAAGCTTTCTTT
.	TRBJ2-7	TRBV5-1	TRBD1	CASRQGSHEQYF	TGCGCCAGCCGACAGGGATCCCACGAGCAGTACTTC
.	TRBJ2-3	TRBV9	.	CASSPQGITQYF	TGTGCCAGCAGCCCACAGGGTATTACGCAGTATTTT
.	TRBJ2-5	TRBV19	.	CASSDVGHVRETQYF	TGTGCCAGTAGTGACGTGGGGCACGTACGGGAGACCCAGTACTTC
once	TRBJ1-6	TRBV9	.	CASSGGSASGISPLHF	TGTGCCAGCAGCGGTGGTAGCGCTTCGGGGATTTCACCCCTCCACTTT
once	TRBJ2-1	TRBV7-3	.	CASSLRGDRYNEQFF	TGTGCCAGCAGCTTACGGGGAGACAGGTACAATGAGCAGTTCTTC
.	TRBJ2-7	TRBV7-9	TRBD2	CASSPWTSGPYEQYF	TGTGCCAGCAGCCCGTGGACTAGCGGACCCTACGAGCAGTACTTC
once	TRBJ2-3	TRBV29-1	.	CSVEDRNRALTDTQYF	TGCAGCGTTGAAGATCGCAACAGGGCCCTCACAGATACGCAGTATTTT
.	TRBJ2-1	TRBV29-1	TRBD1	CSVGQMTGGEQFF	TGCAGCGTCGGTCAAATGACAGGGGGAGAGCAGTTCTTC
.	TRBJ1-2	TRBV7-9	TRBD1	CASSLNEGQGGGYTF	TGTGCCAGCAGCTTAAACGAGGGACAGGGTGGCGGCTACACCTTC
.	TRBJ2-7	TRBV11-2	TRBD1	CASSAPGGYEQYF	TGTGCCAGCAGCGCTCCAGGGGGTTACGAGCAGTACTTC
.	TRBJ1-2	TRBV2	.	CASSEAGGESYGYTF	TGTGCCAGCAGTGAAGCGGGGGGAGAAAGCTATGGCTACACCTTC
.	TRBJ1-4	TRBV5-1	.	CASSRGSASEKLFF	TGCGCCAGCAGTCGTGGCAGCGCGAGTGAAAAACTGTTTTTT
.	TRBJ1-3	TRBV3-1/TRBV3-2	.	CASSPGNSGNTIYF	TGTGCCAGCAGCCCAGGGAACTCTGGAAACACCATATATTTT
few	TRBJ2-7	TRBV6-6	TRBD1	CAIGLGDRGAYEQYF	TGTGCCATCGGTTTAGGAGACAGGGGCGCCTACGAGCAGTACTTC